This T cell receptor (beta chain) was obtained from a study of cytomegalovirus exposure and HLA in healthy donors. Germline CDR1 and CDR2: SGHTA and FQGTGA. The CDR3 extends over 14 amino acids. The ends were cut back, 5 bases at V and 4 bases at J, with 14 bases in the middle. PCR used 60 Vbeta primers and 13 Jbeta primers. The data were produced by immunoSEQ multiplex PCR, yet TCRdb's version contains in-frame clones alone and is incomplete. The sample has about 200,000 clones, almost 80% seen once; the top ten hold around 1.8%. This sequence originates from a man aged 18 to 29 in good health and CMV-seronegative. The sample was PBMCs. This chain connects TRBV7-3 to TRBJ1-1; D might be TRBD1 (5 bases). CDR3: CASSPAGGSTEAFF. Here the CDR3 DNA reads TGTGCCAGCAGCCCCGCGGGGGGGTCCACTGAAGCTTTCTTT.